This T cell receptor (beta chain) was recovered during a study of cytomegalovirus exposure and HLA in healthy donors. There are 12 residues in the CDR3. The J segment lost 16 bases and the V segment lost 2 bases, leaving 6 bases of the junction unmatched. Germline loops: CDR1 MDHEN, CDR2 SYDVKM. Of note for this clone: Its antigen is unidentified.

Regarding the study as a whole: Information on immune exposure was restricted to one variable (CMV serostatus).

PCR used 60 Vbeta primers and 13 Jbeta primers. This table comes from immunoSEQ multiplex PCR, and its TCRdb copy is limited to in-frame clones, with some not included. The sample lists approximately 150,000 clones, around 79% seen once, with 2% to 2.5% in the top ten. The receptor was isolated from a man aged 35-49 years in good health and CMV-seronegative. The genes are TRBV28 and TRBJ2-1; 9 bases match TRBD1. Sequencing was carried out using PBMCs. CDR3 protein: CASSLLRDRAFF. In nucleotides, the CDR3 is TGTGCCAGCAGTTTACTTCGGGACAGGGCTTTCTTC.